This is a list of T cell receptor beta chains from one sample in a study of blood T cell repertoires in COVID-19. The assay was immunoSEQ multiplex PCR, and TCRdb's table has in-frame clones only and misses some. The sample yields about 200,000 clones, 80% to 90% seen once. Sequenced input: PBMCs or T cells enriched from blood (not recorded which). The source is a woman aged 40 to 50 with acute COVID-19. CDR3s include the opening cysteine and the closing phenylalanine or tryptophan.

J gene: TRBJ2-5
V gene: TRBV7-9
CDR3 protein: CASSFWDYLGETQYF

J gene: TRBJ2-1
V gene: TRBV18
CDR3 protein: CASSPIAQGGNEQFF

J gene: TRBJ2-1
V gene: TRBV5-1
CDR3 protein: CASSLGAGEGFF

J gene: TRBJ1-5
V gene: TRBV29-1
CDR3 protein: CSVRTGNNQPQHF

J gene: TRBJ2-7
V gene: TRBV9
CDR3 protein: CASSVGTGGEQYF

J gene: TRBJ2-7
V gene: TRBV4-1
CDR3 protein: CASSQEGRDEQYF

J gene: TRBJ1-1
V gene: TRBV5-1
CDR3 protein: CASSLEQGIEAFF

J gene: TRBJ2-1
V gene: TRBV7-2
CDR3 protein: CASSGGQGLRNEQFF

J gene: TRBJ2-4
V gene: TRBV19
CDR3 protein: CASSRGDSGNIQYF

J gene: TRBJ2-5
V gene: TRBV28
CDR3 protein: CASSPRTSGILETQYF

J gene: TRBJ2-1
V gene: TRBV5-1
CDR3 protein: CASSFTRTNEQFF

J gene: TRBJ1-1
V gene: TRBV11-3
CDR3 protein: CASSFGRVNTEAFF

J gene: TRBJ1-1
V gene: TRBV4-1
CDR3 protein: CASSPMGKNTEAFF

J gene: TRBJ2-7
V gene: TRBV19
CDR3 protein: CASSMRVGEQYF

J gene: TRBJ1-1
V gene: TRBV2
CDR3 protein: CASSASGLRGTEAFF

J gene: TRBJ2-3
V gene: TRBV7-3
CDR3 protein: CASSPGHLDTQYF

J gene: TRBJ1-5
V gene: TRBV30
CDR3 protein: CAWSVRGLVNQPQHF

J gene: TRBJ2-1
V gene: TRBV18
CDR3 protein: CASSPESWDEQFF

J gene: TRBJ2-7
V gene: TRBV20-1
CDR3 protein: CSASTQRSSYEQYF

J gene: TRBJ1-5
V gene: TRBV19
CDR3 protein: CASSKGGAGYGQPQHF

J gene: TRBJ1-5
V gene: TRBV28
CDR3 protein: CASSLGPTGEGNQPQHF

J gene: TRBJ1-2
V gene: TRBV5-5
CDR3 protein: CASSSRTGNYGYTF

J gene: TRBJ2-7
V gene: TRBV6-5
CDR3 protein: CASSFLRDSAYEQYF

J gene: TRBJ2-1
V gene: TRBV2
CDR3 protein: CASRLDRGRNNEQFF

J gene: TRBJ2-6
V gene: TRBV28
CDR3 protein: CASRDRRYSGANVLTF

J gene: TRBJ2-5
V gene: TRBV20-1
CDR3 protein: CSARDRMAQYF

J gene: TRBJ2-1
V gene: TRBV5-1
CDR3 protein: CASSPKVPGLAGVRYYNEQFF

J gene: TRBJ1-3
V gene: TRBV19
CDR3 protein: CASTQQGRSGNTIYF

J gene: TRBJ2-3
V gene: TRBV7-9
CDR3 protein: CASSPGAGAADTQYF

J gene: TRBJ2-1
V gene: TRBV9
CDR3 protein: CASSPCLGGPPTSYNEQFF

J gene: TRBJ2-7
V gene: TRBV11-3
CDR3 protein: CASRLGQLGEQYF

J gene: TRBJ2-4
V gene: TRBV20-1
CDR3 protein: CSASGSWGEAKNIQYF

J gene: TRBJ1-4
V gene: TRBV27
CDR3 protein: CASRLAGGFNEKLFF

J gene: TRBJ2-7
V gene: TRBV5-1
CDR3 protein: CASSLNKYEQYF

J gene: TRBJ1-5
V gene: TRBV10-2
CDR3 protein: CASSTGGGQPQHF

J gene: TRBJ1-3
V gene: TRBV9
CDR3 protein: CASSVGEGDSGNTIYF

J gene: TRBJ2-7
V gene: TRBV7-3
CDR3 protein: CASSHPRDTHEQYF